Listed here are 31 T cell receptor beta chains from one sample, sequenced in a study of T cell clonality in common variable immunodeficiency. The study, taken as a whole, reports: Fewer deletions and N-nucleotide insertions were reportedly seen in common variable immunodeficiency TCR beta sequences.

These TCRs' antigens remain unknown. Profiling relied on immunoSEQ multiplex PCR, and the TCRdb table lists in-frame clones only, not all of them. The sample yields 15,000 to 20,000 clones, without any singletons. Sequenced sample: peripheral blood mononuclear cells. The receptors derive from a human donor with common variable immunodeficiency.

This clone has more than one count but fewer than ten. The DNA ends 3 residues before the CDR3 does, and the rest of the CDR3 is filled in from the germline J gene. J is TRBJ2-7 and V is TRBV2, with D possibly TRBD2 on 5 matching bases. The germline V gene encodes CDR1 SNHLY and CDR2 FYNNEI. The CDR3 sequence is 14 residues long. V gave up 8 bases and J gave up 1 base, with 15 bases separating them. The covered CDR3 bases are TGTGCCAGCCGGGTCACGACGGGGTCCTACGAG. It yields the protein CASRVTTGSYE. The whole CDR3 region reads CASRVTTGSYEQYF. Complete variable domain (other parts from reference TRBV2 and TRBJ2-7): EPEVTQTPSHQVTQMGQEVILRCVPISNHLYFYWYRQILGQKVEFLVSFYNNEISEKSEIFDDQFSVERPDGSNFTLKIRSTKLEDSAMYFCASRVTTGSYEQYFGPGTRLTVT.

This clone appeared a few times. The read finishes 3 residues shy of the CDR3 end, and the germline J gene is used to complete it. The gene calls are TRBV18 and TRBJ1-4, with TRBD1 matching over 9 bases. This CDR3 has 16 amino acids. Germline values: CDR1 KGHSH, CDR2 LQKENI. V lost 2 bases and J lost 8; bases outside the gene matches: 9. The CDR3 is CASSPRGQGVGEKLFF. CDR3 bases read: TGTGCCAGCTCACCAAGGGGACAGGGAGTAGGAGAAAAA.

Details on this clone: The CDR3 end falls 3 residues outside the read, so it is completed with the germline J gene. This chain connects TRBV5-1 to TRBJ2-5, with TRBD2 as a possible D gene (6 bases). The ends were cut back, 5 bases at V and 0 bases at J, with 14 bases in the middle. CDR1 SGHRS and CDR2 YFSETQ come from the germline V gene. The CDR3 extends over 15 amino acids. The covered CDR3 bases are TGCGCCAGCAGGGACGGGGCGGGGTACCAAGAGACC. This sequence encodes CASRDGAGYQET. The CDR3, in full, reads CASRDGAGYQETQYF. The full variable domain, completed using reference TRBV5-1 and TRBJ2-5, is KAGVTQTPRYLIKTRGQQVTLSCSPISGHRSVSWYQQTPGQGLQFLFEYFSETQRNKGNFPGRFSGRQFSNSRSEMNVSTLELGDSALYLCASRDGAGYQETQYFGPGTRLLVL.

This clone is medium-sized in the sample. The CDR3 extends 3 residues past the end of the read, so its final part is completed from the germline J gene. The chain carries TRBV5-6 and TRBJ2-2; TRBD1 matches at 7 bases. This CDR3 has 15 residues. The V and J ends lost 2 bases and 6 bases, in that order; junction bases with no gene match: 7. Germline CDR1 is SGHDT and CDR2 is YYEEEE. The part of the CDR3 DNA that was read is TGTGCCAGCAGCTTTGGAGACAGGGTGGCCGGGGAG. Translated, it gives CASSFGDRVAGE. Given in full, the CDR3 is CASSFGDRVAGELFF. Full variable domain (outside the CDR3, taken from reference TRBV5-6 and TRBJ2-2): DAGVTQSPTHLIKTRGQQVTLRCSPKSGHDTVSWYQQALGQGPQFIFQYYEEEERQRGNFPDRFSGHQFPNYSSELNVNALLLGDSALYLCASSFGDRVAGELFFGEGSRLTVL.

This clone has a count of ten or more. The CDR3 goes on 3 residues after the read ends, and that part is filled in from the germline J gene. This chain links TRBV18 with TRBJ2-3, with TRBD2 matching 7 bases. V was pared by 0 bases and J by 6 bases, with 3 bases of the junction left unmatched. The germline gives CDR1 KGHSH, CDR2 LQKENI. The CDR3 runs 14 residues. The CDR3 bases that were read are TGTGCCAGCTCACCACCGGCCGGGGGGGATACG. Its translation is CASSPPAGGDT. The whole CDR3 is CASSPPAGGDTQYF.

A note on this clone: The read halts 3 residues ahead of the CDR3 end, with the missing end drawn from the germline J gene. This chain connects TRBV7-9 to TRBJ2-3, with D unresolved. With 3 bases removed from V and 4 bases from J, the gap between germline ends came to 8 bases. The CDR3 extends over 13 amino acids. Germline lookup yields CDR1 SEHNR and CDR2 FQNEAQ (reference sequence). The part of the CDR3 DNA that was read is TGTGCCAGCAGCTTCTACGATTCAGATACG. It specifies CASSFYDSDT. The whole CDR3 region reads CASSFYDSDTQYF.

This clone showed up just a few times. The DNA ends 3 residues before the CDR3 does, and the rest of the CDR3 is filled in from the germline J gene. This rearrangement joins TRBV27 to TRBJ2-5, with 7 bases fitting TRBD2. Germline V lookup: CDR1 MNHEY, CDR2 SMNVEV (reference sequence). CDR3 length equals 13 residues. The J segment lost 3 bases and the V segment lost 5 bases, leaving 3 bases of the junction unmatched. CDR3 DNA (partial): TGTGCCAGCAGTGCGGGGGAGGAAGAGACC. Its protein is CASSAGEEET. In full, the CDR3 reads CASSAGEEETQYF.

This clone has at least ten counts. The read falls 3 residues short of the CDR3 end, and the missing part is taken from the germline J gene. The chain combines TRBV20-1 with TRBJ2-4; 8 nucleotides agree with TRBD2. Per the germline V gene, CDR1 is DFQATT and CDR2 is SNEGSKA (reference sequence). The CDR3 loop spans 16 amino acids. J gave up 1 base and V 6 bases, and 11 bases lay outside the gene matches. Partial CDR3 DNA: TGCAGTGCGTGGGCGGGGGGATCTGCGGCCAAAAACATT. Its translation: CSAWAGGSAAKNI. The entire CDR3 protein reads CSAWAGGSAAKNIQYF.

This clone was recorded at least ten times. The read gets to within 3 residues of the CDR3 end, and the germline J gene fills in the rest. The chain carries TRBV19 and TRBJ2-3, with D maybe TRBD1 (5 bases). V dropped 3 bases and J dropped 5 bases, with 9 bases sitting between them. The V gene's germline CDR1 is LNHDA and CDR2 SQIVND (reference sequence). The CDR3 runs 13 residues. The part of the CDR3 DNA that was read is TGTGCCAGTAGTATGGCTCAGGGAGATACG. It is translated as CASSMAQGDT. The whole CDR3 sequence is CASSMAQGDTQYF. The full variable domain, its missing parts supplied by reference TRBV19 and TRBJ2-3, is DGGITQSPKYLFRKEGQNVTLSCEQNLNHDAMYWYRQDPGQGLRLIYYSQIVNDFQKGDIAEGYSVSREKKESFPLTVTSAQKNPTAFYLCASSMAQGDTQYFGPGTRLTVL.

This clone occurred a few times. The part of the CDR3 DNA that was read is TGTGCCAGTAGTATTGGGGGGAAAGGTGAA. Residues: CASSIGGKGE. The CDR3 in full is CASSIGGKGEAFF. This chain uses TRBV19 with TRBJ1-1; perhaps TRBD1 as D (5 bases). The read ends 3 residues early relative to the CDR3; the germline J gene fills the gap. Germline V gene sequence: CDR1 LNHDA, CDR2 SQIVND (reference sequence). The V gene lost 3 bases and the J gene lost 7 bases, with 12 bases spanning the gap. The CDR3 is 13 amino acids.

This clone has a count of ten or more. The read terminates 3 residues before the CDR3 end, so the remaining end is supplied by the germline J gene. The chain joins TRBV5-1 to TRBJ2-5; D is perhaps TRBD1 (6 bases). This CDR3 region has 15 residues. Trimming pared 2 bases from V and 2 bases from J, leaving 13 bases between. Germline CDR1 is SGHRS and CDR2 is YFSETQ. The CDR3 bases that were read are TGCGCCAGCAGCTTTCAGGGGCTAGGGCAAGAGACC. Residues: CASSFQGLGQET. The whole CDR3 sequence is CASSFQGLGQETQYF.

This clone ranks as medium-sized. The read is 3 residues too short to cover the CDR3 end, so that end is filled in from the germline J gene. The rearrangement links TRBV29-1 to TRBJ2-3; a possible D gene is TRBD1 (5 bases). V lost 6 bases and J lost 2, with 12 bases in between. The length of the CDR3 is 13 residues. CDR1 and CDR2 (germline): SQVTM, ANQGSEA. CDR3 DNA, as far as it was read: TGCAGCGTAGATACAGGTTTCACAGATACG. Protein: CSVDTGFTDT. The whole CDR3 reads CSVDTGFTDTQYF.

Notes on this clone: The read terminates 3 residues ahead of where the CDR3 ends, so the germline J gene completes it. This chain connects TRBV5-1 to TRBJ2-5, with TRBD1 identical over 9 bases. Germline CDR1 SGHRS, CDR2 YFSETQ. The CDR3 totals 18 residues. The ends lost 0 bases at V and 0 bases at J; junction bases unmatched: 9. CDR3 loop: CASSLEGTGMGYQETQYF. Incomplete CDR3 DNA: TGCGCCAGCAGCTTGGAAGGGACAGGGATGGGGTACCAAGAGACC.

There are many counts of this clone. The missing CDR3 end, 3 residues past where the read stops, is filled in from the germline J gene. V gene TRBV7-2 combines with J gene TRBJ2-3, with TRBD2 matching 9 bases. Trimming took 6 bases from V and 5 from J; bases not matched to a gene: 6. Per the germline V gene, CDR1 is SGHTA and CDR2 is FQGNSA. CDR3 length equals 14 residues. The part of the CDR3 DNA that was read is TGTGCCAGCAGTCTTTCTAGCGGGGAAGATACG. As protein: CASSLSSGEDT. The CDR3 as a whole reads CASSLSSGEDTQYF.

Concerning this clone: Sequencing ends 3 residues short of the CDR3 end; the germline J gene provides the rest. J is TRBJ1-1 and V is TRBV5-8, with D possibly matching TRBD1 (5 bases). This CDR3 contains 13 residues. Germline lookup yields CDR1 SGHTS and CDR2 YDEGEE. V shed 3 bases and J shed 0 bases, with 6 bases lying between them. CDR3 protein: CASSSGMNTEAFF. The CDR3 DNA, read in part, is TGTGCCAGCAGCTCAGGGATGAACACTGAA.

On this clone: The read falls 3 residues short of the CDR3 end, and the missing part is taken from the germline J gene. The chain recombines TRBV7-6 with TRBJ2-2, with D uncertain. Trimming took off 4 bases at V and 4 bases at J, with 10 bases between the two ends. This CDR3 spans 14 amino acids. The germline V gene encodes CDR1 SGHVS and CDR2 FNYEAQ. This chain's CDR3 is CASSSTGITGELFF. CDR3 bases read: TGTGCCAGCAGCTCTACGGGTATCACCGGGGAG.

Comment on this clone: The CDR3 end falls 3 residues outside the read, so it is completed with the germline J gene. The genes are TRBV7-9 and TRBJ2-7; TRBD2 matches at 7 bases. The germline V gene encodes CDR1 SEHNR and CDR2 FQNEAQ (reference sequence). Trimming took 0 bases from V and 5 from J; bases not matched to a gene: 4. CDR3 length equals 14 residues. CDR3 protein: CASSLAGGFNEQYF. Partial CDR3 DNA: TGTGCCAGCAGCTTAGCCGGGGGGTTCAACGAG.

The sample holds many counts of this clone. The missing CDR3 end, 3 residues past where the read stops, is filled in from the germline J gene. The rearrangement uses TRBV10-2 and TRBJ2-1; 7 nucleotides line up with TRBD2. V lost 2 bases and J lost 7; bases outside the gene matches: 8. Germline V gives CDR1 WSHSY, CDR2 SAAADI. The CDR3 is 15 residues long. The part of the CDR3 DNA that was read is TGCGCCAGCAGTGAGACCCGCGGGGGTACGAATGAG. It codes for CASSETRGGTNE. The complete CDR3 reads CASSETRGGTNEQFF.

This clone was seen at least ten times. The CDR3 extends 3 residues past the end of the read, so its final part is completed from the germline J gene. V gene TRBV5-5 combines with J gene TRBJ2-3; maybe TRBD1 (5 bases). The CDR3 is 15 residues long. Trimming stripped 1 base from V and 2 bases from J, with 11 bases between. Per the germline V gene, CDR1 is SGHKS and CDR2 is YYEKEE (reference sequence). CDR3 in amino acids: CASSLQGTNTDTQYF. The CDR3 bases that were read are TGTGCCAGCAGCTTGCAGGGAACGAACACAGATACG.

This clone was observed a few times. The sequence runs out 3 residues before the end of the CDR3; the remainder is reconstructed from the germline J gene. The genes are TRBV11-2 and TRBJ2-1; perhaps TRBD1 as D (6 bases). The CDR3 is 15 residues long. V was trimmed by 6 bases and J by 8 bases, leaving 20 bases between them. The germline V gene encodes CDR1 SGHAT and CDR2 FQNNGV. CDR3: CASRRLTGKSDEQFF. CDR3 DNA, as far as it was read: TGTGCCAGCAGACGACTAACAGGGAAGTCGGATGAG.

At least ten counts were recorded for this clone. From the germline J gene comes the end of the CDR3, since the read stops 3 residues before it. V and J are TRBV20-1 and TRBJ2-7; 7 positions match TRBD1. Germline V gene lookup returns CDR1 DFQATT and CDR2 SNEGSKA (reference sequence). This CDR3 has 13 amino acids. The V gene end was trimmed by 5 bases and the J gene end by 1 base; junction bases not matched to a gene: 5. CDR3 loop: CSALTGKSYEQYF. The DNA read from the CDR3 is TGCAGTGCTCTGACAGGGAAGTCCTACGAG.

This clone was seen at least ten times. The CDR3 end is not reached by the read, which stops 3 residues before it; the germline J gene fills it in. The chain joins TRBV19 to TRBJ2-2, with no clear D. V shed 1 base and J shed 4 bases, with 4 bases lying between them. Germline V gene data show CDR1 as LNHDA and CDR2 as SQIVND (reference sequence). This CDR3 comprises 13 residues. The part of the CDR3 DNA that was read is TGTGCCAGTAGTATAGCCTCCACCGGGGAG. Translation gives CASSIASTGE. The full CDR3 reads CASSIASTGELFF.

Notes on this clone: The read terminates 3 residues ahead of where the CDR3 ends, so the germline J gene completes it. The V call is TRBV5-1, the J call TRBJ1-3; the match to TRBD1 covers 12 bases. Germline V gives CDR1 SGHRS, CDR2 YFSETQ. This CDR3 has 16 amino acids. Trimming took 3 bases from V and 2 from J; bases not matched to a gene: 3. CDR3 protein: CASSWGTGGPGNTIYF. CDR3 DNA, as far as it was read: TGCGCCAGCAGCTGGGGGACAGGGGGCCCTGGAAACACC.

This clone appeared many times. From the germline J gene comes the end of the CDR3, since the read stops 3 residues before it. V usage is TRBV30 and J usage is TRBJ2-3; possible D gene TRBD1, 6 bases. CDR1 and CDR2 (germline): GTSNPN, SVGIG (reference sequence). The length of the CDR3 is 16 residues. V gave up 1 base and J gave up 4 bases, with 18 bases separating them. The DNA read from the CDR3 is TGTGCCTGGAGTGCCAAGGGGCGTCAGGGGTCAGATACG. This codes for CAWSAKGRQGSDT. The full CDR3 reads CAWSAKGRQGSDTQYF.

There are a few counts of this clone. The CDR3 is cut off 3 residues early in the read; its end comes from the germline J gene. The chain joins TRBV5-1 to TRBJ2-5, with 11 positions matching TRBD1. The germline V gene encodes CDR1 SGHRS and CDR2 YFSETQ. V dropped 2 bases and J dropped 3; count of bases not matched to a gene: 3. The CDR3 covers 15 residues. The CDR3 is CASSFGTGGEETQYF. The part of the CDR3 DNA that was read is TGCGCCAGCAGCTTCGGGACAGGGGGAGAAGAGACC.

By share, this clone ranks as medium-sized (0.01 to 0.1%). The DNA ends 3 residues before the CDR3 does, and the rest of the CDR3 is filled in from the germline J gene. This sequence joins TRBV4-1 and TRBJ2-2, with 10 positions matching TRBD2. This CDR3 contains 17 residues. Germline V CDR1 and CDR2: MGHRA, YSYEKL. The trim removed 4 bases at V and 2 bases at J, leaving 7 bases unmatched. The CDR3 loop reads CASSPQPSGSNTGELFF. The part of the CDR3 DNA that was read is TGCGCCAGCAGCCCTCAGCCTAGCGGGAGTAACACCGGGGAG.

In its sample, this clone was seen many times. The read finishes 3 residues shy of the CDR3 end, and the germline J gene is used to complete it. The rearrangement joins TRBV20-1 to TRBJ1-1; perhaps TRBD1 as D (5 bases). Germline lookup yields CDR1 DFQATT and CDR2 SNEGSKA (reference sequence). This CDR3 comprises 11 residues. Trimming took 3 bases from V and 5 from J, leaving 7 bases between them. CDR3 region: CSASGGTEAFF. The CDR3 DNA, read in part, is TGCAGTGCTAGTGGGGGGACTGAA.

In this sample, this clone turned up a few times. The read terminates 3 residues ahead of where the CDR3 ends, so the germline J gene completes it. The chain recombines TRBV6-1 with TRBJ1-2; 10 nucleotides agree with TRBD1. Germline V gives CDR1 MNHNS, CDR2 SASEGT. The junction had 3 bases not matched to a gene; V was cut back by 3 bases and J by 5 bases. This CDR3 has 14 residues. The CDR3 region is CASSETGGGYGYTF. The CDR3 DNA, read in part, is TGTGCCAGCAGTGAGACAGGGGGCGGTTATGGC.

Many counts were recorded for this clone. The CDR3 is CASSYSGGPYEQYF. The CDR3 DNA, read in part, is TGTGCCAGCAGTTACTCCGGGGGTCCCTACGAG. The chain has TRBV6-2 or TRBV6-3 and TRBJ2-7; tentatively, D is TRBD2 (6 bases). The read comes to an end 3 residues before the CDR3 does, leaving the germline J gene to fill in the end. Trimming removed 0 bases at V and 2 bases at J, with 8 bases between. This CDR3 has 14 residues. The V gene's germline CDR1 is MNHEY and CDR2 SVGEGT.

In this sample, this clone turned up many times. The sequence runs out 3 residues before the end of the CDR3; the remainder is reconstructed from the germline J gene. The chain carries TRBV29-1 and TRBJ2-2; 8 bases line up with TRBD1. Germline-derived CDR1 and CDR2 are SQVTM and ANQGSEA. V gave up 6 bases and J gave up 5 bases; unmatched junction bases: 2. The CDR3 spans 12 residues. The chain's CDR3 is CSVDRATGELFF. The DNA read from the CDR3 is TGCAGCGTGGACAGGGCAACCGGGGAG.

This clone was counted many times. The read comes to an end 3 residues before the CDR3 does, leaving the germline J gene to fill in the end. The chain carries TRBV7-8 and TRBJ1-1, with D maybe TRBD1 (6 bases). The CDR3 consists of 18 residues. The V gene's germline CDR1 is SGHVS and CDR2 FQNEAQ. The V and J ends lost 5 bases and 0 bases respectively, with 22 bases between them. CDR3 DNA, as far as it was read: TGTGCCAGCAGCCGTATTGGGAAGAGAGGACAGATGAACACTGAA. Protein sequence: CASSRIGKRGQMNTE. The entire CDR3 reads CASSRIGKRGQMNTEAFF.